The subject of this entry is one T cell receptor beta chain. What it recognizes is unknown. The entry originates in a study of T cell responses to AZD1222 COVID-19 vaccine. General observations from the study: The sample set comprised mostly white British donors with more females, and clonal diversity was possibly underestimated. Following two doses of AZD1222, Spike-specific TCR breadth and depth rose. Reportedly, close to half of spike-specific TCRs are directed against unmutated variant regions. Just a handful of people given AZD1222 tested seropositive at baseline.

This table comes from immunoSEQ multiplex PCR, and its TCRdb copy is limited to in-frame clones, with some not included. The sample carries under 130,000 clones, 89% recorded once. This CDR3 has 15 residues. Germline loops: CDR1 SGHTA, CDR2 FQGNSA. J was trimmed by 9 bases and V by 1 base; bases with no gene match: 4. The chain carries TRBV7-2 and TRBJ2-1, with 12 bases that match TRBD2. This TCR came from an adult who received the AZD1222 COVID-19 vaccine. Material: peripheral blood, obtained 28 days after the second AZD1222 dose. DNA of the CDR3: TGTGCCAGCAGCTTAGTAGAGACTAGCGGGAGTGAGCAGTTCTTC. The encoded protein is CASSLVETSGSEQFF.